The next 22 T cell receptor beta chains were all read from a single sample in a study of Graves' ophthalmopathy and Graves' hyperthyroidism. Amplification from RNA transcripts yielded the TCR beta CDR3 regions. Scientists carried out first-round RT-PCR using HTBI primers and then a second-round multiplex PCR. MiXCR, applied by TCRdb to the multiplex PCR reads, yields one record per CDR3 protein. The sample has a few hundred thousand distinct CDR3 sequences, 15% to 20% seen once; the top ten hold 10% to 15%. The sample taken for sequencing was peripheral blood. The receptors shown here come from an adult man with Graves' ophthalmopathy.

This clonotype was counted ten times or more. The rearrangement joins TRBV6-1 to TRBJ2-3; D is undetermined. The CDR3 has 12 amino acids. CDR1 and CDR2 from the germline V gene are MNHNS and SASEGT. Trimming pared 8 bases from V and 6 bases from J, leaving 12 bases between. The CDR3: CASGSWTDTQYF. For the CDR3, the DNA is TGTGCCAGCGGCTCTTGGACGGATACGCAGTATTTT.

In its sample, this clonotype was seen many times. Here the CDR3 reads CASSYSGLKGETQYF. DNA for the CDR3: TGTGCCAGCAGTTACTCAGGGCTCAAAGGGGAGACCCAGTACTTC. V usage is TRBV6-5 and J usage is TRBJ2-5; unclear D gene. Deletions cut 0 bases from V and 5 bases from J, with 13 bases between. CDR1 and CDR2 from the germline V gene are MNHEY and SVGAGI. The CDR3 has 15 residues.

This clonotype showed up just a few times. A much more abundant neighbour one base away suggests this may be a read error. The chain uses TRBV18 and TRBJ2-5; TRBD1 matches 8 bases. The CDR3 spans 16 residues. V shed 6 bases, J shed 5 bases, and the junction held 14 bases outside the gene matches. The germline V gene has CDR1 KGHSH and CDR2 LQKENI. CDR3 bases: TGTGCCAGCTCCTATGGGACAGGAACGTTAGCGGAGACCCAGTACTTC. Translated, it gives CASSYGTGTLAETQYF. The full variable domain, rest sourced from reference TRBV18 and TRBJ2-5, is NAGVMQNPRHLVRRRGQEARLRCSPMKGHSHVYWYRQLPEEGLKFMVYLQKENIIDESGMPKERFSAEFPKEGPSILRIQQVVRGDSAAYFCASSYGTGTLAETQYFGPGTRLLVL.

This clonotype showed up many times. This chain links TRBV7-2 with TRBJ2-5; 7 bases line up with TRBD2. Germline CDR1 and CDR2: SGHTA and FQGNSA. This CDR3 spans 13 amino acids. The V gene end was trimmed by 5 bases and the J gene end by 7 bases; junction bases not matched to a gene: 7. In DNA, the CDR3 is TGTGCCAGCAGCCCCGGACTAGTAGGGACCCAGTACTTC. This gives the protein CASSPGLVGTQYF.

This clonotype was detected ten times or more. The chain is built from TRBV5-1 and TRBJ1-6; D is unresolved. CDR3 length: 16 residues. Per the germline V gene, CDR1 is SGHRS and CDR2 is YFSETQ. The V end lost 0 bases, the J end lost 9 bases, and 16 bases lay between the germline ends. The CDR3: CASSLGPSLRSSPLHF. CDR3 DNA: TGCGCCAGCAGCTTGGGCCCCAGTCTCCGGAGTTCACCCCTCCACTTT.

This clonotype was seen at least ten times. The CDR3 bases are TGTGCCACTTCACTCACCGGGACAGGGGCCTACGAGCAGTACTTC. Its translation is CATSLTGTGAYEQYF. The chain uses TRBV19 and TRBJ2-7, with 10 bases aligning to TRBD1. The CDR3 runs to 15 residues. The germline V gene has CDR1 LNHDA and CDR2 SQIVND (reference sequence). Trimming at V came to 10 bases and at J to 2 bases, leaving 11 bases not matched to a gene.

The chain joins TRBV5-1 to TRBJ2-2, with 10 bases fitting TRBD2. CDR1 SGHRS and CDR2 YFSETQ come from the germline V gene. The CDR3 runs 15 residues. With V trimmed by 1 base and J by 5 bases, 2 bases remained unmatched. CDR3 amino acids: CASSLKLAGTGELFF. In DNA, the CDR3 is TGCGCCAGCAGCTTGAAACTAGCGGGAACCGGGGAGCTGTTTTTT.

This clonotype has a count of ten or more. This rearrangement joins TRBV20-1 to TRBJ2-3, with D unresolved. The CDR3 contains 15 residues. Germline loops: CDR1 DFQATT, CDR2 SNEGSKA (reference sequence). V lost 1 base, J lost 1 base, and 12 bases lay in between. CDR3 nucleotide sequence: TGCAGTGCTAGAGGAAGGCTAAGAGGCACAGATACGCAGTATTTT. Its translation is CSARGRLRGTDTQYF.

Ten or more counts support this clonotype. The chain links TRBV29-1 to TRBJ2-7; D might be TRBD1 or TRBD2, each matching 5 bases. Germline-derived CDR1 and CDR2 are SQVTM and ANQGSEA. The CDR3 contains 13 residues. V was clipped by 7 bases and J by 5 bases, with 18 bases between them. DNA of the CDR3: TGCAGCGCCATGACTGGGGGTAGAGACGAGCAGTACTTC. It yields the protein CSAMTGGRDEQYF.

The J gene is TRBJ2-7, the V gene TRBV28; 9 nucleotides align to TRBD2. V was clipped by 7 bases and J by 7 bases; unmatched bases: 8. Germline values: CDR1 MDHEN, CDR2 SYDVKM. The CDR3 consists of 13 residues. The CDR3 nucleotides read TGTGCCAGCATCCTTAGCGGGAGTGAGGAGCAGTACTTC. Its translation is CASILSGSEEQYF.

This clonotype was recorded at least ten times. This rearrangement joins TRBV5-1 to TRBJ2-5; 7 bases align to TRBD2. The CDR3 is 16 amino acids. The V gene's germline CDR1 is SGHRS and CDR2 YFSETQ. The V segment lost 4 bases and the J segment 2 bases; nucleotides outside the gene matches: 11. This CDR3 is CASSPGGTRRQETQYF. The CDR3 nucleotides read TGCGCCAGCAGCCCCGGGGGGACGAGAAGACAAGAGACCCAGTACTTC.

As to this clonotype: The junction does not match germline at one end; this may be a read error. This chain uses TRBV6-1 with TRBJ1-2; no clear D gene. The CDR3 runs to 15 residues. Germline V CDR1 and CDR2: MNHNS, SASEGT. The CDR3 here is CASSEAFLGDYGYAF. CDR3 coding DNA: TGTGCCAGCAGTGAAGCGTTTTTGGGCGACTATGGCTACGCCTTC.

There are many counts of this clonotype. A read error is likely here: a far larger clone is one base away. V is TRBV28 and J is TRBJ2-7; possibly TRBD2 for D (5 bases). The CDR3 spans 12 residues. Germline CDR1 is MDHEN and CDR2 is SYDVKM. This CDR3 reads CASSLSSYEQHF. The CDR3 nucleotides read TGTGCCAGCAGTTTATCTAGCTACGAGCAGCACTTC.

Points on this clonotype: A much bigger clone sits one base away, suggesting this may be a read error. The chain has TRBV3-1 and TRBJ2-3; TRBD1 is a possible D gene (7 bases). This CDR3 spans 14 amino acids. From germline, CDR1 is LGHDT and CDR2 YNNKEL (reference sequence). Written as DNA, the CDR3 is TGTGCCAGCAGCCAAGAGGCGGGGACAGATACGCGGTATTTT. Protein: CASSQEAGTDTRYF.

This clonotype was seen repeatedly, ten times or more. The chain combines TRBV7-9 with TRBJ1-5; TRBD1 aligns across 7 bases. CDR3 length: 15 residues. V was clipped by 5 bases and J by 7 bases; unmatched bases: 11. CDR1 SEHNR and CDR2 FQNEAQ come from the germline V gene (reference sequence). The CDR3, as DNA: TGTGCCAGCAGCCCCGGGACAGCGGGTGGCCAGCCCCAGCATTTT. Translating gives CASSPGTAGGQPQHF. The full variable domain, its missing parts supplied by reference TRBV7-9 and TRBJ1-5, is DTGVSQNPRHKITKRGQNVTFRCDPISEHNRLYWYRQTLGQGPEFLTYFQNEAQLEKSRLLSDRFSAERPKGSFSTLEIQRTEQGDSAMYLCASSPGTAGGQPQHFGDGTRLSIL.

This clonotype was detected many times. The V gene is TRBV4-1, the J gene TRBJ1-2; D remains ambiguous. Germline CDR1 and CDR2: MGHRA and YSYEKL. V lost 0 bases, J lost 4 bases, and 6 bases lay in between. This CDR3 contains 13 residues. The CDR3 is CASSQDRFYGYTF. The DNA of the CDR3 is TGCGCCAGCAGCCAAGATCGGTTCTATGGCTACACCTTC.

Ten or more counts support this clonotype. The rearrangement uses TRBV7-2 and TRBJ1-1, with TRBD1 matching over 9 bases. In germline, CDR1 is SGHTA, CDR2 FQGNSA. The trim removed 5 bases at V and 7 bases at J, leaving 8 bases unmatched. This CDR3 comprises 14 residues. CDR3 sequence (DNA): TGTGCCAGCAGCACCGGGACAGGGTACAATGAAGCTTTCTTT. Residues: CASSTGTGYNEAFF.

The sample holds many counts of this clonotype. The chain combines TRBV28 with TRBJ2-7; perhaps TRBD1 as D (6 bases). V gave up 6 bases and J gave up 0 bases, with 15 bases separating them. Germline CDR1 reads MDHEN; CDR2 reads SYDVKM. The CDR3 is 15 amino acids. CDR3 nucleotide sequence: TGTGCCAGCAGGAATCAGGGGCACAGCTCCTACGAGCAGTACTTC. Residues: CASRNQGHSSYEQYF.

This clonotype was seen many times. The chain couples TRBV6-5 to TRBJ1-6; D is ambiguous. Trimming cost V 3 bases and J 0 bases, with 9 bases left between them. Germline V lookup: CDR1 MNHEY, CDR2 SVGAGI. This CDR3 has 16 amino acids. DNA of the CDR3: TGTGCCAGCAGTTATGGCGAGAGCTCCTATAATTCACCCCTCCACTTT. As protein: CASSYGESSYNSPLHF.

This clonotype was detected ten times or more. The V and J genes are TRBV6-5 and TRBJ1-2; TRBD1 aligns across 7 bases. With 6 bases clipped from V and 7 bases from J, the junction kept 11 bases outside the gene matches. The V gene's germline CDR1 is MNHEY and CDR2 SVGAGI. This CDR3 region has 14 residues. CDR3 nucleotides: TGTGCCAGCAGCCTACAGGGGCTGGGTTTTGGCTACACCTTC. Translating it yields CASSLQGLGFGYTF.

In its sample, this clonotype was seen many times. The chain joins TRBV9 to TRBJ2-5; the match to TRBD1 covers 12 bases. In germline, CDR1 is SGDLS, CDR2 YYNGEE. The V segment lost 1 base and the J segment 5 bases; nucleotides outside the gene matches: 3. The CDR3 runs to 15 residues. The CDR3 DNA follows: TGTGCCAGCAGCGTAATGGGACAGGGGGCCGAGACCCAGTACTTC. Amino acid sequence: CASSVMGQGAETQYF.

This clonotype has a count of ten or more. This chain connects TRBV19 to TRBJ1-1; D unclear. The CDR3 totals 14 residues. Germline V gives CDR1 LNHDA, CDR2 SQIVND (reference sequence). With 5 bases removed from V and 1 base from J, the gap between germline ends came to 11 bases. Here the CDR3 reads CASSGEPTNTEAFF. The CDR3, as DNA: TGTGCCAGTAGTGGGGAACCGACGAACACTGAAGCTTTCTTT.